A selection of T cell receptor beta chains follows, all from one sample in a study of cytomegalovirus exposure and HLA in healthy donors. Data came from immunoSEQ multiplex PCR; TCRdb stores just in-frame clones and leaves some out. This table holds 65,000 to 75,000 clones, just under 95% found once. The sample taken for sequencing was PBMCs. The receptors were gathered from a woman aged 18-29 years in good health and CMV-seropositive. Both conserved end residues are part of each CDR3. Fields, in order: CDR3 protein, CDR3 DNA, clone size, CDR3 length, D gene, J gene, V gene. D genes are given only for firm matches. Rows may omit the clone size; those that give it use once, few, many or a size class.

CDR3: CASSPDMSGEKLFF
DNA: TGTGCCAGCAGCCCCGACATGTCAGGGGAAAAACTGTTTTTT
size: NA
length: 14
D: NA
J: TRBJ1-4
V: TRBV5-4

CDR3: CASSLLAGPYGYTF
DNA: TGTGCCAGCAGCTTACTTGCAGGTCCCTATGGCTACACCTTC
size: once
length: 14
D: NA
J: TRBJ1-2
V: TRBV11-2

CDR3: CASSYDRGLSPGTKSSTDTQYF
DNA: TGTGCCAGCAGTTACGACAGGGGGCTTTCCCCTGGGACTAAATCTAGCACAGATACGCAGTATTTT
size: once
length: 22
D: TRBD1
J: TRBJ2-3
V: TRBV28

CDR3: CASSPRADKVTGELFF
DNA: TGTGCCAGCAGTCCCCGCGCGGATAAGGTCACCGGGGAGCTGTTTTTT
size: NA
length: 16
D: NA
J: TRBJ2-2
V: TRBV9

CDR3: CASSYPTGAGTEAFF
DNA: TGTGCCAGCAGTTACCCTACAGGGGCGGGCACTGAAGCTTTCTTT
size: NA
length: 15
D: TRBD1
J: TRBJ1-1
V: TRBV28

CDR3: CASSSNPGTGNFYGYTF
DNA: TGTGCCAGCAGCTCGAATCCGGGGACAGGAAACTTCTATGGCTACACCTTC
size: NA
length: 17
D: TRBD1
J: TRBJ1-2
V: TRBV5-6

CDR3: CASSSSTNEKLFF
DNA: TGTGCCAGCAGCTCCTCAACTAATGAAAAACTGTTTTTT
size: NA
length: 13
D: NA
J: TRBJ1-4
V: TRBV11-2

CDR3: CASSLGDGLGTGELFF
DNA: TGTGCCAGCAGCCTCGGGGATGGACTAGGCACCGGGGAGCTGTTTTTT
size: NA
length: 16
D: TRBD2
J: TRBJ2-2
V: TRBV7-3

CDR3: CASSSRGDRGNTGELFF
DNA: TGTGCCAGCAGCTCCAGGGGGGACAGGGGGAACACCGGGGAGCTGTTTTTT
size: NA
length: 17
D: TRBD1
J: TRBJ2-2
V: TRBV7-8

CDR3: CASSHAYRVVLNEKLFF
DNA: TGTGCCAGCAGCCATGCATATCGGGTCGTCCTTAATGAAAAACTGTTTTTT
size: NA
length: 17
D: NA
J: TRBJ1-4
V: TRBV28

CDR3: CASSEGGYSSTDTQYF
DNA: TGTGCCAGCAGTGAAGGCGGATATTCTAGCACAGATACGCAGTATTTT
size: NA
length: 16
D: NA
J: TRBJ2-3
V: TRBV6-1

CDR3: CASSAAADRDQPQHF
DNA: TGTGCCAGTAGTGCCGCCGCCGACAGGGACCAGCCCCAGCATTTT
size: NA
length: 15
D: TRBD1
J: TRBJ1-5
V: TRBV19

CDR3: CASSEVWLTQPQHF
DNA: TGTGCCAGCAGTGAGGTGTGGTTAACTCAGCCCCAGCATTTT
size: NA
length: 14
D: NA
J: TRBJ1-5
V: TRBV28

CDR3: CASSLAGRTDTQYF
DNA: TGTGCCAGCAGCCTAGCGGGGAGGACAGATACGCAGTATTTT
size: NA
length: 14
D: TRBD2
J: TRBJ2-3
V: TRBV28

CDR3: CASSLARLGSYEQYF
DNA: TGTGCCAGCAGCTTAGCGAGGTTAGGCTCCTACGAGCAGTACTTC
size: NA
length: 15
D: NA
J: TRBJ2-7
V: TRBV7-2

CDR3: CASWDRGFANTGELFF
DNA: TGTGCCAGTTGGGACAGGGGATTCGCGAACACCGGGGAGCTGTTTTTT
size: few
length: 16
D: TRBD1
J: TRBJ2-2
V: TRBV19

CDR3: CASSLDRPDSPLHF
DNA: TGCGCCAGCAGCTTGGACAGGCCTGATTCACCCCTCCACTTT
size: once
length: 14
D: NA
J: TRBJ1-6
V: TRBV5-1

CDR3: CASGQGANTEAFF
DNA: TGTGCCAGCGGACAGGGGGCGAACACTGAAGCTTTCTTT
size: few
length: 13
D: TRBD1
J: TRBJ1-1
V: TRBV9